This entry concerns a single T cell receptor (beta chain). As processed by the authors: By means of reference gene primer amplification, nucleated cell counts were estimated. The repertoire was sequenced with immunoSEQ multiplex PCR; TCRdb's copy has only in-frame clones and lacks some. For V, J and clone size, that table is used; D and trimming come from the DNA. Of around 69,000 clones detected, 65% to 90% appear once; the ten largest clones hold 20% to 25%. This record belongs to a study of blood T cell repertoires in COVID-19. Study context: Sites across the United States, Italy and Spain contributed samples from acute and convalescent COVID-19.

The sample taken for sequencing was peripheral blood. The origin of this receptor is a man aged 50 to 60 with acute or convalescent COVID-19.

CDR3 coding DNA: TGCGCCAGCAGCTTGGAGGGGCCCCCAGATACGCAGTATTTT. Amino acid sequence: CASSLEGPPDTQYF. V usage is TRBV5-1 and J usage is TRBJ2-3; tentative D call: TRBD1 (5 bases). The CDR3 loop spans 14 amino acids. Trimming removed 0 bases at V and 4 bases at J, with 9 bases between. Germline V lookup: CDR1 SGHRS, CDR2 YFSETQ.